This T cell receptor beta chain was documented in a study of OX40 agonist ivuxolimab in advanced cancers. Findings and caveats of the study: At 0.1 to 3.0 mg/kg, CD4+ and CD8+ blood T cells expanded clonally by week 6.

This clone was found a few times. The target antigen is unknown. CDR3 length: 17 residues. V shed 7 bases, J shed 6 bases, and the junction held 17 bases outside the gene matches. Germline V gives CDR1 MDHEN, CDR2 SYDVKM. Only in-frame clones appear in the TCRdb table, and some are missing; sequencing was by immunoSEQ multiplex PCR. The data contain approximately 120,000 clones, around 92% of them singletons. Sample: CD4+ or CD8+ T cells sorted from blood, taken in a trial of the OX40 agonist ivuxolimab. The chain joins TRBV28 to TRBJ1-5; 8 bases agree with TRBD1. The receptor was derived from an adult with an advanced solid tumor such as melanoma, head and neck, liver or kidney cancer. As DNA, the CDR3 is TGTGCCAGCATTCCGGGACAGGCTACCGGTAGGAGTCAGCCCCAGCATTTT. Protein: CASIPGQATGRSQPQHF.